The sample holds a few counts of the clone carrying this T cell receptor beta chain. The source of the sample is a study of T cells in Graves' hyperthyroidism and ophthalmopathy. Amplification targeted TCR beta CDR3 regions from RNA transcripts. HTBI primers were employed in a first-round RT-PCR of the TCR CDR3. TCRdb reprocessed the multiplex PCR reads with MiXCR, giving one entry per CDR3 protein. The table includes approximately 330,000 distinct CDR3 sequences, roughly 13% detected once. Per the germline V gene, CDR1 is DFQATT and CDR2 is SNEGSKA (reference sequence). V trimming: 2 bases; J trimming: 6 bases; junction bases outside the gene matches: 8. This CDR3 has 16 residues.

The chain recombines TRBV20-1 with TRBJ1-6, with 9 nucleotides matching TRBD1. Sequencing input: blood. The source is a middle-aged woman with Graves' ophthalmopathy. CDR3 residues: CSARIGTGWGNSPLHF. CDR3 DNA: TGCAGTGCTAGAATCGGGACAGGGTGGGGTAATTCACCCCTCCACTTT.